What follows are 30 T cell receptor beta chains derived from one specimen sequenced in a study of control samples from healthy donors and cancer patients. Repertoires were generated with immunoSEQ multiplex PCR, while TCRdb's copy carries only in-frame clones and drops some. The repertoire holds 95,000 to 150,000 clones, with about 89% as singletons. The material sequenced was blood. These receptors came from a woman aged 18-29 years in good health.

This chain uses TRBV2 with TRBJ2-7; tentative D call: TRBD2 (6 bases). Per the germline V gene, CDR1 is SNHLY and CDR2 is FYNNEI. This CDR3 has 13 amino acids. The V and J ends lost 5 bases and 7 bases respectively, with 15 bases between them. The CDR3 here is CASSSRIAGEQYF. DNA for the CDR3: TGTGCCAGCAGTTCCCGCATTGCGGGAGAGCAGTACTTC. The full variable domain, rest sourced from reference TRBV2 and TRBJ2-7, is EPEVTQTPSHQVTQMGQEVILRCVPISNHLYFYWYRQILGQKVEFLVSFYNNEISEKSEIFDDQFSVERPDGSNFTLKIRSTKLEDSAMYFCASSSRIAGEQYFGPGTRLTVT.

The CDR3 DNA reads TGTGCCAGCAGCCCCCGGACAGGGGCCAACTATGGCTACACCTTC. It codes for CASSPRTGANYGYTF. The chain uses TRBV7-2 and TRBJ1-2; 9 nucleotides align to TRBD1. V lost 5 bases, J lost 2 bases, and 6 bases stayed unmatched. Germline CDR1 SGHTA, CDR2 FQGNSA. The CDR3 runs to 15 residues.

The rearrangement uses TRBV6-2 or TRBV6-3 and TRBJ2-2; possible D gene TRBD2, 6 bases. Between the trimmed V and J ends, which lost 0 bases and 4 bases, there was a span of 9 bases. This CDR3 spans 15 amino acids. From germline, CDR1 is MNHEY and CDR2 SVGEGT. CDR3 DNA: TGTGCCAGCAGTTACTCGATCGGGGGCACCGGGGAGCTGTTTTTT. It codes for CASSYSIGGTGELFF.

J is TRBJ2-1 and V is TRBV7-2; D gene uncertain. Between the trimmed V and J ends, which lost 1 base and 4 bases, there was a span of 17 bases. The germline V gene encodes CDR1 SGHTA and CDR2 FQGNSA. This CDR3 spans 17 amino acids. CDR3 sequence: CASSLDVTVQGYNEQFF. The CDR3 DNA is TGTGCCAGCAGCTTAGATGTGACGGTCCAAGGGTACAATGAGCAGTTCTTC.

This clone was recorded once. In DNA form, the CDR3 reads TGTGCCAGCAGCCTCTGGACAGGGAACACTGAAGCTTTCTTT. It specifies CASSLWTGNTEAFF. V and J are TRBV7-2 and TRBJ1-1; 7 nucleotides match TRBD1. Trimming took 5 bases from V and 1 from J; bases not matched to a gene: 4. Germline V gene lookup returns CDR1 SGHTA and CDR2 FQGNSA. CDR3 length: 14 residues.

V gene TRBV10-3 combines with J gene TRBJ2-6; 7 bases line up with TRBD1. The V gene's germline CDR1 is ENHRY and CDR2 SYGVKD. Losses at the gene ends were 3 bases for V and 2 bases for J; bases not matched to a gene: 7. There are 17 residues in the CDR3. The CDR3 DNA follows: TGTGCCATCAGTGAAAGACAGGGAATCCCTGGGGCCAACGTCCTGACTTTC. Protein: CAISERQGIPGANVLTF.

This clone was seen just once. The chain employs TRBV4-1 and TRBJ1-1; no definite D call. The CDR3 extends over 17 amino acids. The germline V gene encodes CDR1 MGHRA and CDR2 YSYEKL. Trimming took off 0 bases at V and 0 bases at J, with 14 bases between the two ends. In DNA form, the CDR3 reads TGCGCCAGCAGCCAAGAGGTCCGTAGTATAATGAACACTGAAGCTTTCTTT. Encoded protein: CASSQEVRSIMNTEAFF.

The chain combines TRBV4-3 with TRBJ2-3; the match to TRBD2 covers 13 bases. Per germline, CDR1 LGHNA and CDR2 YSLEER. The CDR3 is 20 amino acids. V shed 3 bases, J shed 5 bases, and the junction held 17 bases outside the gene matches. CDR3 nucleotide sequence: TGCGCCAGCAGCCACCCTTCGACTAGCGGGGGGTTCCGACGGGGAGATACGCAGTATTTT. Translating gives CASSHPSTSGGFRRGDTQYF.

This rearrangement joins TRBV6-5 to TRBJ1-1; weak D call: TRBD1 (6 bases). Germline assignment: CDR1 MNHEY and CDR2 SVGAGI. V lost 6 bases and J 1 base, leaving 15 bases between the germline ends. The CDR3 has 15 residues. The CDR3 here is CASRDLKTGNTEAFF. CDR3 nucleotides: TGTGCCAGCAGGGACCTTAAGACAGGGAACACTGAAGCTTTCTTT.

The V call is TRBV28, the J call TRBJ2-5; D not certain. The V and J ends lost 6 bases and 4 bases respectively, with 12 bases between them. The length of the CDR3 is 13 residues. Germline V gene lookup returns CDR1 MDHEN and CDR2 SYDVKM. As DNA, the CDR3 is TGTGCCAGCAGCCCTCCCCCGGGAGAGACCCAGTACTTC. It translates to CASSPPPGETQYF.

This clone was observed a single time. Here the CDR3 DNA reads TGCAGCGTGATCGACAGGATCCCGGGACTAGCGGGAGGAAGGCCCACAGATACGCAGTATTTT. This sequence encodes CSVIDRIPGLAGGRPTDTQYF. The chain links TRBV29-1 to TRBJ2-3; 15 bases align to TRBD2. Germline CDR1 is SQVTM and CDR2 is ANQGSEA. The CDR3 consists of 21 residues. V lost 6 bases to trimming and J lost 2 bases; unmatched junction nucleotides: 21.

As regards this clone: Sequence at one end of the junction differs from germline and may be a read error. The sample contains more than one DNA sequence encoding this CDR3. The V call is TRBV28, the J call TRBJ1-1; a weak D match, TRBD1 (5 bases). The CDR3 has 14 amino acids. Germline CDR1 is MDHEN and CDR2 is SYDVKM. The CDR3 nucleotides are TGTGCCAGCACCCTCGGGACCTTGAACACCGAAGCTTTCTTT. It encodes CASTLGTLNTEAFF.

The chain recombines TRBV5-1 with TRBJ2-1, with D unresolved. Trimming took 3 bases from V and 7 from J, leaving 11 bases between them. This CDR3 spans 13 amino acids. CDR1 is SGHRS, CDR2 YFSETQ, per germline. CDR3 residues: CASSSEVANEQFF. In nucleotides, the CDR3 is TGCGCCAGCAGCTCTGAGGTCGCGAATGAGCAGTTCTTC.

A single count supports this clone. The V call is TRBV6-5, the J call TRBJ1-2; weak D call: TRBD1 (6 bases). CDR3 length: 16 residues. CDR1 MNHEY and CDR2 SVGAGI come from the germline V gene. V lost 2 bases and J 0 bases, leaving 13 bases between the germline ends. CDR3 DNA sequence: TGTGCCAGCAGTTACGTACAGGGCGCTGCTAACTATGGCTACACCTTC. Translated, it gives CASSYVQGAANYGYTF.

The V and J genes are TRBV9 and TRBJ2-3, with D perhaps matching TRBD1 (5 bases). Per the germline V gene, CDR1 is SGDLS and CDR2 is YYNGEE. Trimming cost V 0 bases and J 1 base, with 15 bases left between them. The CDR3 length is 17 residues. The CDR3 sequence is CASSVATQATGTDTQYF. The CDR3 region has the DNA TGTGCCAGCAGCGTAGCTACACAGGCGACTGGCACAGATACGCAGTATTTT.

CDR3 loop: CASSQERGAGTGYSPLHF. The CDR3 bases are TGCGCCAGCAGCCAAGAGCGTGGGGCCGGGACAGGGTACTCACCCCTCCACTTT. The chain is built from TRBV4-3 and TRBJ1-6; 9 bases agree with TRBD1. The CDR3 is made up of 18 amino acids. Trimming took 0 bases from V and 10 from J; bases not matched to a gene: 13. Germline lookup yields CDR1 LGHNA and CDR2 YSLEER.

J is TRBJ1-2 and V is TRBV5-8; D uncertain. Germline V lookup: CDR1 SGHTS, CDR2 YDEGEE. The CDR3 runs 14 residues. Deletions cut 2 bases from V and 4 bases from J, with 12 bases between. The CDR3 here is CASSLSGGSYGYTF. In nucleotides, the CDR3 is TGTGCCAGCAGCTTATCGGGCGGATCCTATGGCTACACCTTC.

The chain has TRBV28 and TRBJ1-2; D unclear. This CDR3 comprises 13 residues. V lost 6 bases, J lost 0 bases, and 8 bases lay in between. Per germline, CDR1 MDHEN and CDR2 SYDVKM. The CDR3 DNA reads as TGTGCCAGCAGCCCAATAGCTAACTATGGCTACACCTTC. It is translated as CASSPIANYGYTF.

This clone showed up just once. The chain combines TRBV7-3 with TRBJ2-5; TRBD2 matches 10 bases. The CDR3 spans 14 residues. Germline V gene sequence: CDR1 SGHTA, CDR2 FQGTGA. Unmatched junction bases numbered 5, after V lost 6 bases and J lost 4 bases. The CDR3 region has the DNA TGTGCCAGCAGTCGAAGCGGGAGGGGAGAGACCCAGTACTTC. As protein: CASSRSGRGETQYF.

This chain uses TRBV5-1 with TRBJ2-7, with 8 nucleotides matching TRBD1. Germline-derived CDR1 and CDR2 are SGHRS and YFSETQ. The CDR3 sequence is 16 residues long. V gave up 6 bases and J gave up 4 bases; unmatched junction bases: 15. The CDR3 protein is CASMVGQGLPGYEQYF. The CDR3 region has the DNA TGCGCCAGCATGGTTGGACAGGGCCTCCCTGGGTACGAGCAGTACTTC.

V usage is TRBV19 and J usage is TRBJ1-4; D uncertain. There are 15 residues in the CDR3. Germline CDR1 and CDR2: LNHDA and SQIVND (reference sequence). Trimming cost V 6 bases and J 5 bases, with 16 bases left between them. CDR3 in amino acids: CASRLGVAENEKLFF. The CDR3 coding sequence is TGTGCCAGTAGACTCGGGGTGGCTGAAAATGAAAAACTGTTTTTT.

CDR3 region: CASSEDRDHYGYTF. In DNA, the CDR3 is TGTGCCAGCAGTGAAGACAGGGACCACTATGGCTACACCTTC. J is TRBJ1-2 and V is TRBV6-1; a possible D gene is TRBD1 (6 bases). Trimming removed 1 base from V and 3 bases from J, with 9 bases in between. The CDR3 is 14 residues long. From germline, CDR1 is MNHNS and CDR2 SASEGT.

The chain combines TRBV7-3 with TRBJ2-3; TRBD2 matches at 10 bases. Germline CDR1 and CDR2: SGHTA and FQGTGA. The trim removed 0 bases at V and 5 bases at J, leaving 8 bases unmatched. The CDR3 runs to 17 residues. CDR3 coding DNA: TGTGCCAGCAGCTTAACGGGCCTAGCGGGAGCGGAAGATACGCAGTATTTT. Translated, it gives CASSLTGLAGAEDTQYF.

The sample holds one count of this clone. The chain links TRBV5-1 to TRBJ1-6, with D unclear. Germline V lookup: CDR1 SGHRS, CDR2 YFSETQ. The length of the CDR3 is 15 residues. The V gene lost 0 bases and the J gene lost 3 bases, with 7 bases spanning the gap. CDR3 loop: CASSLAPNYNSPLHF. In DNA, the CDR3 is TGCGCCAGCAGCTTGGCTCCAAACTATAATTCACCCCTCCACTTT.

For the CDR3, the DNA is TGTGCCAGCAGCTTAAGGCGGGGCATCGAGCAGTACTTC. Its translation is CASSLRRGIEQYF. This chain links TRBV7-3 with TRBJ2-7; a possible D gene is TRBD2 (6 bases). V was pared by 1 base and J by 6 bases, with 10 bases between. Germline CDR1 reads SGHTA; CDR2 reads FQGTGA. The CDR3 has 13 residues. The variable domain in full, completed from reference TRBV7-3 and TRBJ2-7, reads GAGVSQTPSNKVTEKGKYVELRCDPISGHTALYWYRQSLGQGPEFLIYFQGTGAADDSGLPNDRFFAVRPEGSVSTLKIQRTERGDSAVYLCASSLRRGIEQYFGPGTRLTVT.

This chain uses TRBV24-1 with TRBJ2-1, with 7 bases that match TRBD1. The CDR3 sequence is 14 residues long. V shed 2 bases and J 3 bases; nucleotides not matched to a gene: 0. The V gene's germline CDR1 is KGHDR and CDR2 SFDVKD. The CDR3 is CATSDWDSYNEQFF. The DNA of the CDR3 is TGTGCCACCAGTGATTGGGACAGCTACAATGAGCAGTTCTTC.

The chain couples TRBV6-1 to TRBJ2-7; unclear D gene. The CDR3 has 14 residues. Between the trimmed V and J ends, which lost 3 bases and 4 bases, there was a span of 13 bases. Germline values: CDR1 MNHNS, CDR2 SASEGT. DNA for the CDR3: TGTGCCAGCAGTGAGGGCCGGAGAGTATACGAGCAGTACTTC. It specifies CASSEGRRVYEQYF.

The chain couples TRBV28 to TRBJ1-4, with TRBD1 as a possible D gene (5 bases). The V gene lost 2 bases and the J gene lost 5 bases, with 15 bases spanning the gap. Germline loops: CDR1 MDHEN, CDR2 SYDVKM. CDR3 length equals 16 residues. Here the CDR3 reads CASSLVTGFPNEKLFF. The CDR3, as DNA: TGTGCCAGCAGTTTAGTAACAGGTTTTCCCAATGAAAAACTGTTTTTT.

The J gene is TRBJ2-7, the V gene TRBV7-9, with D maybe TRBD1 (6 bases). The CDR3 extends over 15 amino acids. V lost 2 bases and J 2 bases, leaving 13 bases between the germline ends. Per the germline V gene, CDR1 is SEHNR and CDR2 is FQNEAQ (reference sequence). The CDR3 DNA reads as TGTGCCAGCAGCTTACGACAGGTTAATCCCTACGAGCAGTACTTC. Amino acid sequence: CASSLRQVNPYEQYF.

DNA for the CDR3: TGTGCCAGCAGTTACCGACCCGGGACTAGCGGGAGTAACGCCGGGGAGCTGTTTTTT. Translated: CASSYRPGTSGSNAGELFF. The V gene is TRBV6-7, the J gene TRBJ2-2; TRBD2 agrees at 14 bases. TRBV6-7 is given ORF status, its function remaining uncertain. With V trimmed by 2 bases and J by 6 bases, 11 bases remained unmatched. The CDR3 loop spans 19 amino acids.